This T cell receptor beta chain was identified in a study of identical twins. The CDR3 totals 12 residues. V dropped 2 bases and J dropped 11 bases, with 12 bases sitting between them. Germline CDR1 reads SEHNR; CDR2 reads FQNEAQ (reference sequence). This clonotype has a handful of counts. MiXCR, applied by TCRdb to the 5' RACE reads, yields one record per CDR3 protein. The data contain approximately 700,000 distinct CDR3 sequences, 15% to 20% of them singletons. This same sample was also taken into another study, of T cells expressing NK-cell markers. That paper adds: Alpha-beta TCR T cells were the sole sorting target in several experiments, owing to an anti-gamma-delta TCR antibody.

The sequenced material came from PBMCs. The chain carries TRBV7-9 and TRBJ1-1; maybe TRBD1 (5 bases). The source of this sequence is a woman aged 18-30 years in good health. CDR3 in DNA: TGTGCCAGCAGCTTATCGGGGGGATTGGCTTTCTTT. It is translated as CASSLSGGLAFF.